The rows below give T cell receptor beta chains drawn from one sample of a study of blood T cell repertoires in COVID-19. Profiled with immunoSEQ multiplex PCR; TCRdb holds only in-frame clones, not every one. The sample consists of roughly 110,000 clones, roughly four fifths of them appearing once. Sequencing was done on a sample of peripheral blood. The receptors shown here come from a man at least 80 years old with COVID-19, enrolled during active disease. CDR3s include the opening cysteine and the closing phenylalanine or tryptophan.

TRBV4-3,CASSLGREGRTNEKLFF
TRBV9,CASSENDGAEQFF
TRBV19,CASNLRAGKDYGYTF
TRBV2,CASSARLEPDTQYF
TRBV27,CASSLVGLGGSGANVLTF
TRBV7-8,CASSRGLAGGNEQFF
TRBV2,CASSEGGGQPQHF
TRBV27,CASNVFRFRAPYGYTF
TRBV29-1,CSAVGQGVFYEQYF
TRBV19,CASSGAGTVYTEAFF
TRBV18,CASSPLGQGSGELFF
TRBV6-5,CASSLDRDGSPLHF
TRBV28,CASSFLQGTYGYEQYF
TRBV19,CASTIAGLAVEQFF
TRBV7-2,CASSYQGQGVVYGYTF